This TCR beta chain originates from a study of blood T cell repertoires in COVID-19. The CDR3 is 16 residues long. V was pared by 1 base and J by 2 bases, with 3 bases of the junction left unmatched. The germline gives CDR1 SNHLY, CDR2 FYNNEI. Clones were read by immunoSEQ multiplex PCR, and TCRdb kept only the in-frame ones, dropping some. The sample lists about 300,000 clones; approximately 86% were seen once. The receptor comes from a young man with active or convalescent COVID-19. Material: peripheral blood. The chain carries TRBV2 and TRBJ2-3, with 10 bases matching TRBD2. CDR3 bases: TGTGCCAGCAGTGAAGGGACTAGCGGATTCACAGATACGCAGTATTTT. This codes for CASSEGTSGFTDTQYF.